This T cell receptor beta chain was sequenced in a study of blood T cell repertoires in COVID-19 (dated by TCRdb to about 2020). Broadly, across the study: Samples covering the acute and convalescent phases of COVID-19 were provided by collaborators in the United States, Italy and Spain. Where available, HLA class I and class II types were taken from metadata supplied by the sample provider and were not determined by assay-based typing. Nearly every sample came with metadata listing a de-identified subject ID, COVID-19 status, age in years and sex. The prospective study material was composed of cDNA or gDNA derived from T cells, B-cell-depleted T cells, or PBMCs. The samples were drawn from the first 160 participants of the ongoing ImmuneRACE study and from over 950 subjects provided by 6 global collaborators. The repertoires were made available in a free public database intended to serve as a resource for research on the immune response to SARS-CoV-2. Deeply sampled blood TCRbeta repertoires from subjects exposed to, actively infected with, or recovered from COVID-19 were included in the dataset.

CDR1 and CDR2 were assigned from the germline V gene (reference sequence) as SEHNR and FQNEAQ. The V and J ends are trimmed by 0 bases and 8 bases, leaving 10 bases between them. The CDR3 spans 13 residues, from the cysteine through the phenylalanine. Of all the DNA, just the CDR3 is kept, 39 bases in frame from base 1. General findings and caveats noted by the study authors: The amount of clinical and demographic metadata varied by source and participant and was provided uncurated.

A word on this clone: Its antigen is not yet known. No qualities accompany the bases; no much larger clone lies one base away.

Collaborating institutions collected whole blood in K2EDTA tubes following their own protocols. Collaborator samples were shipped for TCRbeta analysis as frozen whole blood, isolated PBMCs, or DNA extracted from either sample type. TCRbeta CDR3 regions were amplified from genomic DNA using the immunoSEQ Assay, a bias-controlled multiplex PCR. In the original analysis: The number of nucleated cells in each sample was estimated by amplification of reference gene primers within the assay. To quantify the absolute abundance of each unique TCRbeta CDR3 rearrangement, sequence reads were collapsed and filtered. For each sample, productive Simpson clonality was calculated as the square root of Simpson's diversity index over productive rearrangements. The immuneACCESS repertoire file appears here via TCRdb, limited to in-frame rearrangements. These files lack a portion of the clones; in checked studies, under half of the deficit traces to unresolved V genes, and the cause of the others is not known. The DNA gave D and trimming, while V, J and clone size come from that table. A total of about 100,000 clones appear in this sample, about 89% of them only once. Clones ranked in the top ten supply 0.85% to 1% of the sample.

The material sequenced was peripheral blood. The receptor chain draws on TRBV7-9 and TRBJ1-1, with the D segment identity uncertain. The clonotype originates from a man aged 60-69 years with acute or convalescent COVID-19. DNA sequence: TGTGCCAGCAGCTTAGCGGTTGCGGGCGAAGCTTTCTTT. Its protein is CASSLAVAGEAFF.